The clone carrying this TCR beta chain appeared a single time. Its antigen remains unidentified. Profiled with immunoSEQ multiplex PCR; TCRdb holds only in-frame clones, not every one. The sample has around 370,000 clones; under 95% are singletons. The length of the CDR3 is 16 residues. Trimming took off 0 bases at V and 4 bases at J, with 17 bases between the two ends. Germline V gene lookup returns CDR1 SGHKS and CDR2 YYEKEE (reference sequence). The data were taken from a study of Ad26.COV2.S vaccination and SARS-CoV-2 variants. Study observations and caveats: Reports say spike-specific CD8+ and CD4+ T cell responses covered substantial breadth after vaccination.

The gene calls are TRBV5-5 and TRBJ2-7; tentatively, D is TRBD2 (6 bases). This sample comprised peripheral blood, obtained after recovery from COVID-19. The source is a human donor who had recovered from COVID-19. The CDR3 reads CASSLATSSGLYEQYF. The DNA of the CDR3 is TGTGCCAGCAGCTTGGCCACTAGCTCGGGACTTTACGAGCAGTACTTC.